This TCR beta chain was recovered during a study of CD8+ T cells in alopecia areata. Study outcomes and limitations: Scalp repertoires also include resident alphabeta T cells from normal skin.

Documented treatment: oral pan-JAK inhibitor, 5-10 mg twice daily. Following extraction, RNA underwent reverse transcription to cDNA, which served as the sequencing template. The data were produced by immunoSEQ multiplex PCR, yet TCRdb's version contains in-frame clones alone and is incomplete. The data contain fewer than 250,000 clones, around two fifths of them singletons. The J segment lost 1 base and the V segment lost 4 bases, leaving 4 bases of the junction unmatched. This CDR3 is built from 15 residues. CDR1 is SGHVS and CDR2 is FQNEAQ in the germline V gene. This clone showed up just a few times. No antigen is known for it.

This receptor was obtained from a human donor with alopecia areata. Here the sequenced sample was CD4+ T cells sorted from blood, taken around week 37, from a patient treated with tofacitinib. The chain links TRBV7-8 to TRBJ2-3; 8 nucleotides agree with TRBD2. DNA for the CDR3: TGTGCCAGCAGCTCAGGACTAGCAGGCACAGATACGCAGTATTTT. The encoded protein is CASSSGLAGTDTQYF.